This T cell receptor (beta chain) was captured by sequencing in a study of Ad26.COV2.S vaccination and SARS-CoV-2 variants. Whole-study findings and limits: The TCR breadth and depth analyses may have produced an underestimate of total T cell responses. The study found higher spike-specific TCR breadth in vaccine than placebo recipients. Vaccine recipients and placebo recipients showed similar non-spike TCR breadth. The authors reported substantial breadth in spike-specific CD8+ and CD4+ T cell responses after vaccination.

The V gene lost 5 bases and the J gene lost 4 bases, with 13 bases spanning the gap. The V gene's germline CDR1 is SGHTS and CDR2 YDEGEE. The CDR3 extends over 14 amino acids. Details on this clone: Its antigen is still unknown.

The assay was immunoSEQ multiplex PCR, and TCRdb's table has in-frame clones only and misses some. The sample has about 180,000 clones, approximately 88% seen once. Sequenced here: peripheral blood, sampled after recovery from COVID-19. The receptor was derived from a human donor who had recovered from COVID-19. V and J are TRBV5-8 and TRBJ1-5, with no clear D. For the CDR3, the DNA is TGTGCCAGCAGTCACCCGCGGTTAAATCAGCCCCAGCATTTT. It yields the protein CASSHPRLNQPQHF.